The table lists the clone carrying this T cell receptor beta chain with a count of one. These data come from a study of blood T cell repertoires in COVID-19. The method was immunoSEQ multiplex PCR; TCRdb's version includes in-frame clones alone and lacks a portion of them. The sample contains about 94,000 clones, 75% to 85% of which appear only once. Between the trimmed V and J ends, which lost 4 bases and 0 bases, there was a span of 19 bases. The length of the CDR3 is 17 residues. Germline V lookup: CDR1 MNHEY, CDR2 SVGEGT. This TCR derives from a woman aged 80 or older with acute or convalescent COVID-19. This chain links TRBV6-2 or TRBV6-3 with TRBJ2-7; D uncertain. Sequenced material: peripheral blood. The CDR3, as DNA: TGTGCCAGCAGTTTCCCTCGCCCCGGTCGGGTCTCCTACGAGCAGTACTTC. Its translation: CASSFPRPGRVSYEQYF.